These 25 T cell receptor beta chains originate from one sample sequenced in a study of cytomegalovirus exposure and HLA in healthy donors (dated by TCRdb to about 2017). The library came from the immunoSEQ multiplex PCR assay. A mixture of 60 forward primers for TCR Vbeta segments and 13 reverse primers for TCR Jbeta segments was used in the multiplex PCR. TCRdb stores this immuneACCESS table with in-frame sequences only. Part of the clones is absent; in the studies checked, under half of the shortfall reflects unresolved V genes, and no reason is known for the rest. Within this sample are more than 100,000 clones, with roughly 9.6% of them counted one time only. Roughly 6.4% of the sample goes to the ten largest clones. The source material was PBMCs. The receptors come from a woman between 40 and 50 years old in good health and CMV-seropositive.

Worth noting for this clone: Other DNA sequences of this sample code for an identical CDR3. The chain carries TRBV12-5 and TRBJ2-1, with TRBD1 identical over 12 bases. The CDR3 totals 15 residues. Germline CDR1 and CDR2: LGHNT and FRNRAP. V was pared by 5 bases and J by 12 bases, with 11 bases of the junction left unmatched. Here the CDR3 DNA reads TGTGCTAGTGGTCCATCCGGGACAGGGGGCGCGGGGCAGTTCTTC. It codes for CASGPSGTGGAGQFF.

This clone was seen a few times. The J gene is TRBJ2-3, the V gene TRBV4-3; 7 positions match TRBD1. Germline-derived CDR1 and CDR2 are LGHNA and YSLEER. With V trimmed by 1 base and J by 1 base, 14 bases remained unmatched. This CDR3 comprises 19 residues. CDR3 in DNA: TGCGCCAGCAGCCAAGCTACCCCACAGGGGTATTCAGGCACAGATACGCAGTATTTT. It yields the protein CASSQATPQGYSGTDTQYF.

The chain uses TRBV10-3 and TRBJ2-3, with D perhaps matching TRBD1 (6 bases). This CDR3 region has 14 residues. V was trimmed by 4 bases and J by 6 bases, leaving 14 bases between them. The V gene's germline CDR1 is ENHRY and CDR2 SYGVKD. CDR3 sequence (DNA): TGTGCCATCAGTGGGGGCAGGGGACCGGATACGCAGTATTTT. As protein: CAISGGRGPDTQYF.

This clone was counted between two and nine times. This chain uses TRBV11-2 with TRBJ1-6; D might be TRBD1 (5 bases). This CDR3 comprises 15 residues. Germline-derived CDR1 and CDR2 are SGHAT and FQNNGV. V shed 1 base and J shed 9 bases, with 13 bases lying between them. The DNA of the CDR3 is TGTGCCAGCAGCTTAGGGGAGGGGATCGGTTCACCCCTCCACTTT. Residues: CASSLGEGIGSPLHF.

The chain has TRBV7-6 and TRBJ2-5, with a possible D match to TRBD1 (5 bases). V lost 3 bases to trimming and J lost 3 bases, with 14 bases between them. CDR1 is SGHVS, CDR2 FNYEAQ, per germline. The CDR3 is 15 amino acids. In DNA, the CDR3 is TGTGCCAGCAGCTTTAACACAGGACACAAAGAGACCCAGTACTTC. Its protein product is CASSFNTGHKETQYF.

The chain is built from TRBV6-1 and TRBJ2-7, with D hard to call. This CDR3 region has 12 residues. Trimming shortened V by 3 bases and J by 3 bases, and 6 bases separated the two germline ends. Germline CDR1 reads MNHNS; CDR2 reads SASEGT. The CDR3 coding sequence is TGTGCCAGCAGTGACAGAAACTACGAGCAGTACTTC. This translates into CASSDRNYEQYF.

The J gene is TRBJ1-6, the V gene TRBV7-6, with 8 bases matching TRBD1. J lost 9 bases, V lost 1 base, and 11 bases had no gene match. CDR3 length: 17 residues. Germline CDR1 and CDR2: SGHVS and FNYEAQ. CDR3 DNA: TGTGCCAGCAGCTTAGTGGCAGGGGGCGCCGCCGGTTCACCCCTCCACTTT. Amino acid sequence: CASSLVAGGAAGSPLHF.

The chain links TRBV7-2 to TRBJ2-4; D may be TRBD1 (6 bases). The CDR3 runs to 15 residues. Trimming cost V 3 bases and J 1 base, with 10 bases left between them. Germline V gene data show CDR1 as SGHTA and CDR2 as FQGNSA. The CDR3 DNA sequence: TGTGCCAGCAGCTTCGCAGGGGCGGCCAAAAACATTCAGTACTTC. This sequence encodes CASSFAGAAKNIQYF.

The chain joins TRBV5-1 to TRBJ1-6; D gene ambiguous. Trimming shortened V by 4 bases and J by 7 bases, and 12 bases separated the two germline ends. The CDR3 consists of 14 residues. The germline CDR1 and CDR2 sequences are SGHRS and YFSETQ. The CDR3 DNA reads as TGCGCCAGCAGCCGGGCCGAGGGCAATTCACCCCTCCACTTT. Translated: CASSRAEGNSPLHF.

This clone has just a few counts. The chain carries TRBV4-2 and TRBJ2-1; 8 bases map to TRBD1. Losses at the gene ends were 2 bases for V and 6 bases for J; bases not matched to a gene: 6. The germline V gene encodes CDR1 LGHNA and CDR2 YNFKEQ. CDR3 size: 15 residues. CDR3 in DNA: TGTGCCAGCAGCCAACGGGCAGGGGGCCCCAATGAGCAGTTCTTC. Translated, it gives CASSQRAGGPNEQFF.

Of note for this clone: The sample contains more than one DNA sequence encoding this CDR3. The CDR3 loop reads CASSLVLSNSPLHF. The CDR3 DNA follows: TGTGCCAGCAGCCTAGTCCTTTCGAATTCACCCCTCCACTTT. The chain couples TRBV7-2 to TRBJ1-6; no clear D gene. CDR3 size: 14 residues. V lost 5 bases, J lost 7 bases, and 12 bases lay in between. Germline CDR1 is SGHTA and CDR2 is FQGNSA.

This chain links TRBV23-1 with TRBJ1-6; TRBD1 is a possible D gene (6 bases). TRBV23-1 is an ORF; its function is uncertain. The CDR3 consists of 12 residues. Trimming took off 6 bases at V and 7 bases at J, with 7 bases between the two ends. This CDR3 reads CASRQGNSPLHF. The CDR3, as DNA: TGCGCCAGCAGACAGGGAAATTCACCCCTCCACTTT.

The chain recombines TRBV28 with TRBJ1-2; D uncertain. The CDR3 consists of 15 residues. V was trimmed by 6 bases and J by 4 bases, leaving 18 bases between them. Germline V gene data show CDR1 as MDHEN and CDR2 as SYDVKM. The CDR3 protein is CASSPGGWASYGYTF. The CDR3 DNA sequence: TGTGCCAGCAGCCCCGGAGGGTGGGCCTCCTATGGCTACACCTTC.

This clone was seen a handful of times. CDR3: CASSPLGSEAFF. The DNA for the CDR3 is TGTGCCAGCAGCCCCCTGGGCTCTGAAGCTTTCTTT. V is TRBV5-6 and J is TRBJ1-1; D uncertain. The V end was cut by 4 bases, the J end by 6 bases, with 10 bases between. This CDR3 is built from 12 residues. CDR1 and CDR2 (germline): SGHDT, YYEEEE.

This clone appeared a few times. V usage is TRBV4-1 and J usage is TRBJ2-7, with TRBD1 identical over 10 bases. The ends lost 5 bases at V and 2 bases at J; junction bases unmatched: 9. The germline V gene has CDR1 MGHRA and CDR2 YSYEKL. CDR3 size: 16 residues. The CDR3 nucleotides are TGCGCCAGCAGCTTTAACCCCGGGACAGGGGCCTACGAGCAGTACTTC. This gives the protein CASSFNPGTGAYEQYF.

This clone came up a few times. CDR3: CASRYYRLSTEAFF. As DNA, the CDR3 is TGCGCCAGCAGATACTACAGGCTTAGCACTGAAGCTTTCTTT. This chain connects TRBV4-1 to TRBJ1-1; perhaps TRBD1 as D (5 bases). The length of the CDR3 is 14 residues. Trimming stripped 6 bases from V and 4 bases from J, with 15 bases between. CDR1 and CDR2 from the germline V gene are MGHRA and YSYEKL.

This clone was detected a few times. The gene calls are TRBV6-5 and TRBJ1-1; 7 bases are a match to TRBD1. The CDR3 is 14 residues long. After removal of 6 bases from V and 0 bases from J, the junction contained 4 bases not matched to a gene. CDR1 and CDR2 from the germline V gene are MNHEY and SVGAGI. The CDR3 nucleotides read TGTGCCAGCAGCCGAGACAGGGTGAACACTGAAGCTTTCTTT. This translates into CASSRDRVNTEAFF.

This chain's CDR3 is CASSLEGQGSSPLHF. DNA of the CDR3: TGTGCCAGCAGCTTAGAGGGGCAGGGAAGCTCACCCCTCCACTTT. The chain joins TRBV7-2 to TRBJ1-6; TRBD1 might be the D (5 bases). V was cut by 1 base and J by 10 bases, with 14 bases left in between. The CDR3 is 15 amino acids. Germline values: CDR1 SGHTA, CDR2 FQGNSA.

This clone has a handful of counts. V and J are TRBV6-5 and TRBJ1-5, with TRBD1 matching over 8 bases. CDR1 is MNHEY, CDR2 SVGAGI, per germline. V lost 5 bases, J lost 9 bases, and 9 bases stayed unmatched. This CDR3 contains 14 residues. The CDR3, as DNA: TGTGCCAGCAGTCCAAGGACAGGGATGGCGCCCCAGCATTTT. This codes for CASSPRTGMAPQHF.

V usage is TRBV15 and J usage is TRBJ2-6, with D possibly TRBD2 on 5 matching bases. Germline CDR1 is LNHNV and CDR2 is YYDKDF (reference sequence). The ends were cut back, 5 bases at V and 2 bases at J, with 10 bases in the middle. CDR3 size: 15 residues. In DNA form, the CDR3 reads TGTGCCACCAGCGGGTGGACTGCTGGGGCCAACGTCCTGACTTTC. This encodes CATSGWTAGANVLTF.

This CDR3 reads CASSLQGARGYTF. In DNA form, the CDR3 reads TGTGCCAGCAGCCTCCAGGGGGCGCGTGGCTACACCTTC. The rearrangement joins TRBV7-9 to TRBJ1-2; 8 nucleotides align to TRBD1. Germline V lookup: CDR1 SEHNR, CDR2 FQNEAQ (reference sequence). The CDR3 sequence is 13 residues long. V lost 5 bases, J lost 7 bases, and 6 bases stayed unmatched. The entire variable domain, with the rest obtained from reference TRBV7-9 and TRBJ1-2, is as follows: DTGVSQNPRHKITKRGQNVTFRCDPISEHNRLYWYRQTLGQGPEFLTYFQNEAQLEKSRLLSDRFSAERPKGSFSTLEIQRTEQGDSAMYLCASSLQGARGYTFGSGTRLTVV.

The V gene is TRBV19, the J gene TRBJ1-5; D is uncertain. The CDR3 runs 12 residues. Trimming removed 1 base from V and 13 bases from J, with 11 bases in between. Per the germline V gene, CDR1 is LNHDA and CDR2 is SQIVND (reference sequence). The CDR3 coding sequence is TGTGCCAGTAGTATAGGACAAGGAAATCAGCATTTT. It codes for CASSIGQGNQHF.

The J gene is TRBJ2-1, the V gene TRBV14; D uncertain. Germline V gives CDR1 SGHDN, CDR2 FVKESK. The V end lost 3 bases, the J end lost 8 bases, and 20 bases lay between the germline ends. The CDR3 is made up of 16 amino acids. Written as DNA, the CDR3 is TGTGCCAGCAGCCAGTTGAGGCTAGTCCGGCTCCATGAGCAGTTCTTC. This codes for CASSQLRLVRLHEQFF.

This chain uses TRBV9 with TRBJ2-6, with 10 bases fitting TRBD1. The CDR3 runs to 19 residues. Germline loops: CDR1 SGDLS, CDR2 YYNGEE. V gave up 4 bases and J gave up 1 base; unmatched junction bases: 11. CDR3 protein: CASSRGHRDRGSGANVLTF. DNA of the CDR3: TGTGCCAGCAGCCGGGGACACCGGGACAGGGGTTCTGGGGCCAACGTCCTGACTTTC.

The chain recombines TRBV27 with TRBJ2-3; 8 bases agree with TRBD2. The CDR3 has 14 residues. Germline V gives CDR1 MNHEY, CDR2 SMNVEV (reference sequence). Trimming cost V 3 bases and J 1 base; bases outside gene matches: 0. The CDR3 DNA follows: TGTGCCAGCAGTTTGGGACTAGGCACAGATACGCAGTATTTT. This gives the protein CASSLGLGTDTQYF.